The sequence of this TCR beta chain was determined in a study of long-term antiretroviral therapy in people with HIV. Study-level results: In samples taken after ART, diversity increased but remained below transplant donor control levels.

As concerns this clone: Its target is unknown.

Researchers ran immunoSEQ v3.0 at survey level. Per-sample sequencing targets were roughly 35,000-55,000 T-cell genomes. Assay: immunoSEQ multiplex PCR; the TCRdb copy retains only in-frame clones and omits some. This table holds about 28,000 clones, roughly 94% found once. The sequence came from a man in his forties or fifties with HIV. The sequenced sample was unsorted PBMCs, obtained 5.3 years after starting antiretroviral therapy.

In DNA form, the CDR3 reads TGTGCCAGCGTCGACAGCTCCTACAATCAGCCCCAGCATTTT. Protein product: CASVDSSYNQPQHF. This chain links TRBV2 with TRBJ1-5, with D possibly matching TRBD1 (5 bases). Trimming cost V 8 bases and J 3 bases, with 14 bases left between them. Germline CDR1 is SNHLY and CDR2 is FYNNEI. CDR3 length equals 14 residues. The full variable domain, completed using reference TRBV2 and TRBJ1-5, is EPEVTQTPSHQVTQMGQEVILRCVPISNHLYFYWYRQILGQKVEFLVSFYNNEISEKSEIFDDQFSVERPDGSNFTLKIRSTKLEDSAMYFCASVDSSYNQPQHFGDGTRLSIL.